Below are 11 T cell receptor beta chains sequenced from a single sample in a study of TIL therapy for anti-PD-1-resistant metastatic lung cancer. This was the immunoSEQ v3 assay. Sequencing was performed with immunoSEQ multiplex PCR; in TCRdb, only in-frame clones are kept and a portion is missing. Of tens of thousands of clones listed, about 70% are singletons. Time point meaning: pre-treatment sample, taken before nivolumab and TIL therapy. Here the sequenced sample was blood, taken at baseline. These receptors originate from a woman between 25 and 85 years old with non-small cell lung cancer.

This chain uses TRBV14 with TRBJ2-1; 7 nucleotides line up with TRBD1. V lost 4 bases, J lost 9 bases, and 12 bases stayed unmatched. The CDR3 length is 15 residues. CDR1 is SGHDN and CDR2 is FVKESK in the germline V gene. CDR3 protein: CASSLTLGGSSEQFF. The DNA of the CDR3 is TGTGCCAGCAGCCTAACCTTAGGGGGCTCTAGTGAGCAGTTCTTC.

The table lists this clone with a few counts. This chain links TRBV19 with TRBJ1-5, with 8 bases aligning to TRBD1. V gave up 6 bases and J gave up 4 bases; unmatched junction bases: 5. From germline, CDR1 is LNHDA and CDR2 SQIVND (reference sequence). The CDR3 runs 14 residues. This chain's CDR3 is CASSLQGANQPQHF. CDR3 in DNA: TGTGCCAGTAGCCTCCAGGGGGCTAATCAGCCCCAGCATTTT.

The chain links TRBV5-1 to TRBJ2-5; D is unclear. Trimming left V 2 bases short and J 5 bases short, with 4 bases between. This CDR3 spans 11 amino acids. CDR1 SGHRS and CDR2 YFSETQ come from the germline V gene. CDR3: CASSFGETQYF. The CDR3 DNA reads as TGCGCCAGCAGCTTTGGGGAGACCCAGTACTTC.

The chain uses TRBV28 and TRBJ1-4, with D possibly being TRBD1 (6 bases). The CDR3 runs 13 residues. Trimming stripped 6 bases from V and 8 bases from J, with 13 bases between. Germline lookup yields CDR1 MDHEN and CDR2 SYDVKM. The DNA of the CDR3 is TGTGCCAGCAGGGCGGGGGGCAAAGAAAAACTGTTTTTT. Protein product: CASRAGGKEKLFF.

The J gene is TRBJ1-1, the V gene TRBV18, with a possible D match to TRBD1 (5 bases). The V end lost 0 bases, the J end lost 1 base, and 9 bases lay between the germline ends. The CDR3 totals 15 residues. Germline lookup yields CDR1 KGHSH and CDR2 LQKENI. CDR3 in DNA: TGTGCCAGCTCACCACCGACGGGGCGGAACACTGAAGCTTTCTTT. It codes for CASSPPTGRNTEAFF.

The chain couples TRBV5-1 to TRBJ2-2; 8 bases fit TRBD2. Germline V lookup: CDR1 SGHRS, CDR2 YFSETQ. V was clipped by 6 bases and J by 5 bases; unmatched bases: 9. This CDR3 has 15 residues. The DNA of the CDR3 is TGCGCCAGCACCTCTAGCGGGTCTTGGACCGGGGAGCTGTTTTTT. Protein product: CASTSSGSWTGELFF.

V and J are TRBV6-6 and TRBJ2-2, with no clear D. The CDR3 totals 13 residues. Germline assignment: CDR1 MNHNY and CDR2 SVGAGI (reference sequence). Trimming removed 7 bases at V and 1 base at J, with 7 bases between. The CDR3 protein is CASTERNTGELFF. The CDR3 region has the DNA TGTGCCAGCACCGAGAGGAACACCGGGGAGCTGTTTTTT.

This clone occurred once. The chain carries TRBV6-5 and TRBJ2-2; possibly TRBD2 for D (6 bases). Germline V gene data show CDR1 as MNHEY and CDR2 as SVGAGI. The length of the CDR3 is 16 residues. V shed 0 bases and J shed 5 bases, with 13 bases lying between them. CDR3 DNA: TGTGCCAGCAGTTACTCTGGGGGGAGTTCAACCGGGGAGCTGTTTTTT. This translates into CASSYSGGSSTGELFF.

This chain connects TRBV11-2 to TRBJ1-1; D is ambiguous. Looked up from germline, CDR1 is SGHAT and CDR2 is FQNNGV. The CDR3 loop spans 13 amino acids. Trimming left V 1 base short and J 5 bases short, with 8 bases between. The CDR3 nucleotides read TGTGCCAGCAGCTTAGGTCGTCAGACTGAAGCTTTCTTT. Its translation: CASSLGRQTEAFF. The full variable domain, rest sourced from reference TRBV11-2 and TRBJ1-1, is EAGVAQSPRYKIIEKRQSVAFWCNPISGHATLYWYQQILGQGPKLLIQFQNNGVVDDSQLPKDRFSAERLKGVDSTLKIQPAKLEDSAVYLCASSLGRQTEAFFGQGTRLTVV.

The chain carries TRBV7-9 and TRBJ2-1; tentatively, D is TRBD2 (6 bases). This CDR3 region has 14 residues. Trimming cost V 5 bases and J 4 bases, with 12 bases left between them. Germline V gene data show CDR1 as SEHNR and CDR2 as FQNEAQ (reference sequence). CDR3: CASSLGGTYNEQFF. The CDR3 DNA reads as TGTGCCAGCAGCCTTGGAGGGACTTACAATGAGCAGTTCTTC.

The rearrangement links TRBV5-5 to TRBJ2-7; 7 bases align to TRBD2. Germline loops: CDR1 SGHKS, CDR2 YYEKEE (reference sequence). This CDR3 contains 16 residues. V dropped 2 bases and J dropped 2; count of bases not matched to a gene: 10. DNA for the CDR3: TGTGCCAGCAGCTTCGGACCGGGAGGCATCACCTACGAGCAGTACTTC. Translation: CASSFGPGGITYEQYF.